A selection of T cell receptor beta chains follows, all from one sample in a study of T-cell reconstitution after alpha-beta-depleted transplantation in children. TCRdb called the PCR reads again in MiXCR, with one record for every CDR3 protein. Counted here are approximately 400,000 distinct CDR3 sequences, around 9.9% occurring once; the ten biggest clones make up 4.5% to 7%. The starting material was PBMCs from the stem cell graft donor, obtained from the stem cell graft. The receptors come from a human donor who donated a stem cell graft to a child with acute myeloid leukemia. The CDR3 runs from the conserved cysteine through the conserved F or W. Each record gives: J gene, D gene, clone size, V gene, CDR3 DNA, CDR3 protein. A D gene is named only where the DNA matches it firmly. Size tells how often a clone was seen (once, few, many) or the class of an expanded clone, and some rows leave it out.

TRBJ2-7,-,few,TRBV7-6,TGTGCCAGCAGCAGCAAACTCACCTACGAGCAGTACTTC,CASSSKLTYEQYF
TRBJ2-3,-,-,TRBV28,TGTGCCAGCAGTCCTCCTGGGGTCGGCACAGATACGCAGTATTTT,CASSPPGVGTDTQYF
TRBJ2-3,TRBD2,few,TRBV7-6,TGTGCCAGCAGCTTAGAGGGACTAGCGGGATCTGGTACGCAGTATTTT,CASSLEGLAGSGTQYF
TRBJ2-2,-,few,TRBV5-1,TGCGCCAGCAGCTTCCGATGGGCCGGGGAGCTGTTTTTT,CASSFRWAGELFF
TRBJ2-2,-,many,TRBV27,TGTGCCAGCAGTTTCAGTAGGACCGGGGAGCTGTTTTTT,CASSFSRTGELFF
TRBJ2-5,-,few,TRBV24-1,TGTGCCACCAGTGATTTGAAGTTGGGCAAGAGGGAAGAGACCCAGTACTTC,CATSDLKLGKREETQYF
TRBJ2-5,TRBD1,many,TRBV5-6,TGTGCCAGCAGCTTGGAACGGACAGGGGATGGGGAGACCCAGTACTTC,CASSLERTGDGETQYF
TRBJ2-3,TRBD2,many,TRBV5-1,TGTGCCAGCAGTTTAGTACTAGCGGGCACAGATACGCAGTATTTT,CASSLVLAGTDTQYF
TRBJ1-6,-,-,TRBV18,TGTGCCAGCTCACCACAGAGCTCCTATAATTCACCCCTCCACTTT,CASSPQSSYNSPLHF
TRBJ2-2,-,-,TRBV7-8,TGTGCCAGCAGCTTGAGGGCTATGAACACCGGGGAGCTGTTTTTT,CASSLRAMNTGELFF
TRBJ2-5,TRBD1,many,TRBV7-8,TGTGCCAGCAGCTCGGGACAGCAAGAGACCCAGTACTTC,CASSSGQQETQYF